Following are 10 T cell receptor beta chains from one sample sequenced in a study of CD8+ T cells in alopecia areata. The treatment denotes: oral pan-JAK inhibitor, 5-10 mg twice daily. cDNA prepared by RNA extraction and subsequent reverse transcription served as the template for sequencing. Assay used: immunoSEQ multiplex PCR; TCRdb lists only in-frame clones, some missing. This table holds 95,000 to 100,000 clones, about three fifths found once. This sample comprised CD8+ T cells sorted from blood, obtained at approximately week 60, from a patient treated with tofacitinib. Source of these receptors: a human donor with alopecia areata.

The chain combines TRBV20-1 with TRBJ1-4, with D possibly matching TRBD1 (5 bases). This CDR3 is built from 11 residues. Germline V CDR1 and CDR2: DFQATT, SNEGSKA (reference sequence). V lost 7 bases, J lost 14 bases, and 17 bases lay in between. The CDR3 loop reads CSVVDRGGLFF. In DNA form, the CDR3 reads TGCAGTGTGGTGGACCGCGGGGGTCTGTTTTTT.

The chain has TRBV25-1 and TRBJ2-7; 11 bases line up with TRBD2. This CDR3 region has 15 residues. Per the germline V gene, CDR1 is MGHDK and CDR2 is SYGVNS. After removal of 3 bases from V and 6 bases from J, the junction contained 7 bases not matched to a gene. DNA of the CDR3: TGTGCCAGCAGTGATTTAGCGGGGGGGAGCGTCGAGCAGTACTTC. Translation: CASSDLAGGSVEQYF.

V gene TRBV27 combines with J gene TRBJ1-6; the D is unclear. The CDR3 is 15 residues long. Trimming pared 3 bases from V and 7 bases from J, leaving 13 bases between. CDR1 is MNHEY and CDR2 is SMNVEV in the germline V gene (reference sequence). Here the CDR3 DNA reads TGTGCCAGCAGTTTCCGAGGAAATGACAATTCACCCCTCCACTTT. It is translated as CASSFRGNDNSPLHF.

The chain recombines TRBV14 with TRBJ2-1; tentative D call: TRBD1 (6 bases). V lost 2 bases, J lost 6 bases, and 8 bases lay in between. Germline CDR1 reads SGHDN; CDR2 reads FVKESK. This CDR3 region has 13 residues. CDR3 region: CASSQYRANEQFF. CDR3 sequence (DNA): TGTGCCAGCAGCCAATACAGGGCCAATGAGCAGTTCTTC. The full variable domain, with the rest looked up from reference TRBV14 and TRBJ2-1, is EAGVTQFPSHSVIEKGQTVTLRCDPISGHDNLYWYRRVMGKEIKFLLHFVKESKQDESGMPNNRFLAERTGGTYSTLKVQPAELEDSGVYFCASSQYRANEQFFGPGTRLTVL.

The chain links TRBV30 to TRBJ2-3; D uncertain. Germline V CDR1 and CDR2: GTSNPN, SVGIG (reference sequence). The CDR3 spans 12 residues. Trimming stripped 4 bases from V and 4 bases from J, with 9 bases between. In DNA, the CDR3 is TGTGCCTGGATTTCTACCGCAGATACGCAGTATTTT. This codes for CAWISTADTQYF.

The chain joins TRBV29-1 to TRBJ1-1, with no clear D. CDR1 and CDR2 from the germline V gene are SQVTM and ANQGSEA. V was pared by 6 bases and J by 0 bases, with 8 bases between. The CDR3 is made up of 12 amino acids. The chain's CDR3 is CSVPGMNTEAFF. The CDR3 region has the DNA TGCAGCGTCCCGGGTATGAACACTGAAGCTTTCTTT.

This clone has more than one count but fewer than ten. The V call is TRBV28, the J call TRBJ1-5; D gene unclear. The V end was cut by 5 bases, the J end by 0 bases, with 14 bases between. CDR1 MDHEN and CDR2 SYDVKM come from the germline V gene. The CDR3 totals 16 residues. The CDR3 protein is CASSPAEDYSNQPQHF. In DNA, the CDR3 is TGTGCCAGCAGTCCCGCTGAGGATTATAGCAATCAGCCCCAGCATTTT.

Notes on this clone: At one of its ends the junction is not consistent with the germline gene, which may arise from a read error. The V gene is TRBV5-6, the J gene TRBJ1-2, with a tentative D call TRBD1 (6 bases). CDR1 and CDR2 (germline): SGHDT, YYEEEE. The CDR3 covers 13 residues. CDR3 in DNA: TGTGCCAGCAGCGCCGGGGGCGCGGCCCACCGACCCTTC. This codes for CASSAGGAAHRPF.

The rearrangement uses TRBV30 and TRBJ1-2; D might be TRBD1 (6 bases). Deletions cut 4 bases from V and 4 bases from J, with 16 bases between. Looked up from germline, CDR1 is GTSNPN and CDR2 is SVGIG (reference sequence). The CDR3 totals 14 residues. The CDR3 bases are TGTGCCTGGACCAATAACAGGGTCGTCTATGGCTACACCTTC. Protein sequence: CAWTNNRVVYGYTF.

In its sample, this clone was seen a few times. This chain connects TRBV7-2 to TRBJ2-6; D not certain. Germline assignment: CDR1 SGHTA and CDR2 FQGNSA. The CDR3 covers 12 residues. Trimming stripped 4 bases from V and 2 bases from J, with 0 bases between. Written as DNA, the CDR3 is TGTGCCAGCAGCTCTGGGGCCAACGTCCTGACTTTC. Translation: CASSSGANVLTF.